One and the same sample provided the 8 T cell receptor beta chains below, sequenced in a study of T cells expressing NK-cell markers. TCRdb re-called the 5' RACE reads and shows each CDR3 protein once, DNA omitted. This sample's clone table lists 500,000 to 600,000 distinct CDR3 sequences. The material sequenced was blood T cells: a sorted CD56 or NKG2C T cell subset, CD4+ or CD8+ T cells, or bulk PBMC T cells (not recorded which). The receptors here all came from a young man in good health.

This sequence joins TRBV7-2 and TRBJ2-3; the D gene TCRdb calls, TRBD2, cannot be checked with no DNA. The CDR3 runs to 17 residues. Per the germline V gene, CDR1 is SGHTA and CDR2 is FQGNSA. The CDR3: CASSSRLAGEITDTQYF.

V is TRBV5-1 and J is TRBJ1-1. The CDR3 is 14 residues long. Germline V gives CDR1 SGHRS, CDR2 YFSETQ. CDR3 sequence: CASASWEPNTEAFF.

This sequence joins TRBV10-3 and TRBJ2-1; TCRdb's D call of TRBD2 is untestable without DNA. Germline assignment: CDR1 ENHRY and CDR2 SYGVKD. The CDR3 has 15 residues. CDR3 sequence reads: CAISGLAGGYNEQFF.

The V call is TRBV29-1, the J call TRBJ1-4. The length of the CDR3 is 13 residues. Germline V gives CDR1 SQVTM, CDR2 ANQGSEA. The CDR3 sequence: CSVAGGDQEKLFF.

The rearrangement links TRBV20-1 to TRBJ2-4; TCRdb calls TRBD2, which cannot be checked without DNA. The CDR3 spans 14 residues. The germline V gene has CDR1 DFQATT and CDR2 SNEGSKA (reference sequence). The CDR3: CSVSSGATKNIQYF.

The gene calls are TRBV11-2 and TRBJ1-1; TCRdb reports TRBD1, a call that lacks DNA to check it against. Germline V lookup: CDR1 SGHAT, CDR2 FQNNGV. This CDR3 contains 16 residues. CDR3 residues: CASSLALLDSFTEAFF.

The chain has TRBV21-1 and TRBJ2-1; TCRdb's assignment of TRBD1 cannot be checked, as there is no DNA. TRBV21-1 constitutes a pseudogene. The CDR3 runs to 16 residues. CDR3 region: CASSPPGFSEGCEQFF.

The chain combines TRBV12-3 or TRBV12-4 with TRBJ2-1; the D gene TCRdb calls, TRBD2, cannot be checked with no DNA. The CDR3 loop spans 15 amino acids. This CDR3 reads CASSFLLAGENEQFF.